A single sample is the source of the 31 T cell receptor beta chains below, sequenced in a study of T cell repertoires and HLA-DP antigens. No antigen is known for these receptors. The repertoire was sequenced with immunoSEQ multiplex PCR; TCRdb's copy has only in-frame clones and lacks some. The sample includes around 90,000 clones, about nine tenths seen only once; the top ten take about 1.7%. Sequenced material: CD4+ T cells from PBMCs. The receptors were gathered from a man aged 50 or older in good health and CMV-seronegative.

In the case of this clone: A read error may produce the germline difference seen at one junction end. The chain carries TRBV7-9 and TRBJ2-7; 12 bases match TRBD2. The CDR3 extends over 15 amino acids. From germline, CDR1 is SEHNR and CDR2 FQNEAQ (reference sequence). The CDR3 loop is CASSLAGGSSYEQYF. In DNA, the CDR3 is TGTGCCAGCAGCCTAGCGGGGGGGAGCTCCTACGAGCAGTACTTC. Looking up the rest from reference TRBV7-9 and TRBJ2-7 gives the full variable domain: DTGVSQNPRHKITKRGQNVTFRCDPISEHNRLYWYRQTLGQGPEFLTYFQNEAQLEKSRLLSDRFSAERPKGSFSTLEIQRTEQGDSAMYLCASSLAGGSSYEQYFGPGTRLTVT.

The gene calls are TRBV6-1 and TRBJ2-5, with 8 bases fitting TRBD1. Germline V lookup: CDR1 MNHNS, CDR2 SASEGT. The CDR3 is 13 residues long. V dropped 6 bases and J dropped 4; count of bases not matched to a gene: 4. The CDR3 loop is CASRDRGVETQYF. CDR3 bases: TGTGCCAGCAGAGACAGGGGAGTAGAGACCCAGTACTTC.

V gene TRBV7-8 combines with J gene TRBJ2-7; the match to TRBD1 covers 12 bases. J lost 6 bases, V lost 0 bases, and 6 bases had no gene match. The germline CDR1 and CDR2 sequences are SGHVS and FQNEAQ. The CDR3 runs 16 residues. CDR3 bases: TGTGCCAGCAGCTTAGCTTTAGGGACAGGGGGCTCCGAGCAGTACTTC. As protein: CASSLALGTGGSEQYF.

This clone came up once. The chain joins TRBV15 to TRBJ2-2; no firm D call. The germline V and J ends were trimmed by 11 bases and 1 base, with 14 bases remaining between them. The CDR3 runs 14 residues. Germline loops: CDR1 LNHNV, CDR2 YYDKDF (reference sequence). The CDR3 loop reads CAARGRRNTGELFF. CDR3 sequence (DNA): TGTGCCGCCCGCGGCAGGAGGAACACCGGGGAGCTGTTTTTT.

The chain joins TRBV18 to TRBJ2-5, with 7 bases matching TRBD1. V was pared by 5 bases and J by 5 bases, with 5 bases of the junction left unmatched. Germline CDR1 reads KGHSH; CDR2 reads LQKENI. CDR3 length equals 13 residues. DNA of the CDR3: TGTGCCAGCTCATCGGACAGGCGGGAGACCCAGTACTTC. Its protein product is CASSSDRRETQYF.

CDR3 residues: CASTGREKTGDQPQHF. The CDR3 region has the DNA TGTGCCAGCACCGGACGGGAAAAGACAGGGGATCAGCCCCAGCATTTT. The V call is TRBV28, the J call TRBJ1-5; 8 positions agree with TRBD1. The junction had 13 bases not matched to a gene; V was cut back by 7 bases and J by 5 bases. This CDR3 contains 16 residues. Germline values: CDR1 MDHEN, CDR2 SYDVKM.

This chain connects TRBV7-6 to TRBJ2-1; perhaps TRBD1 as D (6 bases). Germline V gene data show CDR1 as SGHVS and CDR2 as FNYEAQ. V was clipped by 5 bases and J by 7 bases, with 30 bases between them. There are 19 residues in the CDR3. The CDR3 spells CASSPYAPNRASAENEQFF. CDR3 nucleotides: TGTGCCAGCAGCCCGTACGCACCCAACAGGGCTTCTGCAGAGAATGAGCAGTTCTTC. The full variable domain, rest sourced from reference TRBV7-6 and TRBJ2-1, is GAGVSQSPRYKVTKRGQDVALRCDPISGHVSLYWYRQALGQGPEFLTYFNYEAQQDKSGLPNDRFSAERPEGSISTLTIQRTEQRDSAMYRCASSPYAPNRASAENEQFFGPGTRLTVL.

The V and J genes are TRBV19 and TRBJ1-1, with 7 bases identical to TRBD1. Germline CDR1 is LNHDA and CDR2 is SQIVND (reference sequence). Losses at the gene ends were 6 bases for V and 11 bases for J; bases not matched to a gene: 12. This CDR3 contains 13 residues. The CDR3 sequence: CASSLLTGTGAFF. The DNA of the CDR3 is TGTGCCAGTAGCCTATTGACAGGGACCGGGGCTTTCTTT.

The chain recombines TRBV29-1 with TRBJ2-5, with D perhaps assigned TRBD1 or TRBD2 (5 bases each). Germline V gene lookup returns CDR1 SQVTM and CDR2 ANQGSEA. The CDR3 loop spans 11 amino acids. Between the trimmed V and J ends, which lost 6 bases and 5 bases, there was a span of 10 bases. CDR3 in amino acids: CSVGVVETQYF. The CDR3, as DNA: TGCAGCGTGGGGGTCGTGGAGACCCAGTACTTC.

By sample share, this clone is medium-sized. The rearrangement joins TRBV19 to TRBJ1-5, with TRBD1 as a possible D gene (5 bases). Germline CDR1 is LNHDA and CDR2 is SQIVND (reference sequence). The CDR3 sequence is 13 residues long. The ends were cut back, 5 bases at V and 4 bases at J, with 9 bases in the middle. As DNA, the CDR3 is TGTGCCAGTAGTGCGGACACAAATCAGCCCCAGCATTTT. Its translation is CASSADTNQPQHF.

The CDR3 protein is CSANWQETQYF. CDR3 bases: TGCAGTGCTAACTGGCAAGAGACCCAGTACTTC. V gene TRBV20-1 combines with J gene TRBJ2-5; D remains ambiguous. Trimming stripped 4 bases from V and 2 bases from J, with 5 bases between. The CDR3 runs to 11 residues. Germline CDR1 and CDR2: DFQATT and SNEGSKA (reference sequence).

V gene TRBV19 combines with J gene TRBJ2-4; 10 nucleotides line up with TRBD2. This CDR3 spans 13 amino acids. CDR1 is LNHDA, CDR2 SQIVND, per germline (reference sequence). The ends lost 4 bases at V and 6 bases at J; junction bases unmatched: 0. The CDR3 DNA reads as TGTGCCAGTAGTAGGACTAGCGGAAACATTCAGTACTTC. Translation: CASSRTSGNIQYF.

This clone was seen a handful of times. The chain is built from TRBV29-1 and TRBJ1-1, with D possibly being TRBD1 (5 bases). The CDR3 has 14 residues. CDR1 is SQVTM and CDR2 is ANQGSEA in the germline V gene. The ends were cut back, 5 bases at V and 4 bases at J, with 17 bases in the middle. This CDR3 reads CSVIVPGGTTEAFF. The CDR3 coding sequence is TGCAGCGTTATAGTCCCCGGCGGGACCACTGAAGCTTTCTTT.

The J gene is TRBJ1-2, the V gene TRBV18; 8 bases are shared with TRBD1. Germline V gene sequence: CDR1 KGHSH, CDR2 LQKENI. The CDR3 length is 13 residues. V gave up 1 base and J gave up 7 bases; unmatched junction bases: 2. The CDR3 nucleotides read TGTGCCAGCTCACCACGACAGGGGTCTGGCTACACCTTC. This codes for CASSPRQGSGYTF.

This rearrangement joins TRBV18 to TRBJ2-7; 14 bases align to TRBD2. This CDR3 comprises 17 residues. V lost 1 base to trimming and J lost 5 bases; unmatched junction nucleotides: 7. The V gene's germline CDR1 is KGHSH and CDR2 LQKENI. In nucleotides, the CDR3 is TGTGCCAGCTCACCACTGGGACTAGCGGGAGCAGCCGACGAGCAGTACTTC. It is translated as CASSPLGLAGAADEQYF.

The chain uses TRBV11-1 and TRBJ1-1; the match to TRBD1 covers 9 bases. Germline CDR1 reads SGHAT; CDR2 reads FQDESV (reference sequence). V shed 2 bases, J shed 12 bases, and the junction held 10 bases outside the gene matches. This CDR3 has 14 residues. This CDR3 is CASSLQLTGGETFF. CDR3 DNA: TGTGCCAGCAGCTTACAGTTGACAGGGGGAGAGACTTTCTTT.

The rearrangement uses TRBV21-1 and TRBJ1-4. TRBV21-1 is reported as a pseudogene. This CDR3 comprises 16 residues. The CDR3 coding sequence is TGTGCCAGCATCGAACGGGCTGGGGGGACTAATGAAAAACTGTTTTTT. Protein sequence: CASIERAGGTNEKLFF.

The chain recombines TRBV10-3 with TRBJ2-7, with a possible D match to TRBD2 (6 bases). The CDR3 runs to 14 residues. Trimming took off 10 bases at V and 5 bases at J, with 21 bases between the two ends. From germline, CDR1 is ENHRY and CDR2 SYGVKD. In DNA, the CDR3 is TGTGCCACCCTGGACGGGGGTGTTTCCGACGAGCAGTACTTC. Protein sequence: CATLDGGVSDEQYF.

The chain links TRBV11-2 to TRBJ1-2; D unclear. The CDR3 has 14 residues. Per the germline V gene, CDR1 is SGHAT and CDR2 is FQNNGV. V was cut by 0 bases and J by 5 bases, with 10 bases left in between. The CDR3 protein is CASSLDGRSYGYTF. The CDR3 coding sequence is TGTGCCAGCAGCTTAGATGGCAGAAGTTATGGCTACACCTTC.

The genes are TRBV2 and TRBJ2-3; D is ambiguous. Germline-derived CDR1 and CDR2 are SNHLY and FYNNEI. V was pared by 6 bases and J by 4 bases, with 8 bases between. The CDR3 spans 12 residues. CDR3 residues: CASRQEPDTQYF. The CDR3 bases are TGTGCCAGCAGGCAGGAACCAGATACGCAGTATTTT.

The CDR3 here is CASSLGGQGSNQPQHF. CDR3 in DNA: TGTGCCAGCAGCTTAGGGGGGCAGGGTAGCAATCAGCCCCAGCATTTT. The V gene is TRBV11-2, the J gene TRBJ1-5; weak D call: TRBD1 (6 bases). Per germline, CDR1 SGHAT and CDR2 FQNNGV. Trimming removed 1 base from V and 0 bases from J, with 10 bases in between. CDR3 length equals 16 residues.

This clone came up a few times. This chain links TRBV5-1 with TRBJ2-3, with D perhaps matching TRBD2 (5 bases). This CDR3 contains 15 residues. Germline lookup yields CDR1 SGHRS and CDR2 YFSETQ. V was cut by 5 bases and J by 2 bases, with 15 bases left in between. CDR3 protein: CASSLTISSTDTQYF. CDR3 coding DNA: TGCGCCAGCAGTTTGACTATTTCATCCACAGATACGCAGTATTTT.

This sequence joins TRBV4-3 and TRBJ2-5; the D gene is possibly TRBD2 (5 bases). The V end was cut by 0 bases, the J end by 5 bases, with 10 bases between. The CDR3 totals 14 residues. Germline assignment: CDR1 LGHNA and CDR2 YSLEER. The chain's CDR3 is CASSQDRGRETQYF. CDR3 bases: TGCGCCAGCAGCCAAGATCGCGGGCGTGAGACCCAGTACTTC.

The V gene is TRBV5-4, the J gene TRBJ2-7; the D gene is possibly TRBD2 (7 bases). Germline V gene data show CDR1 as SGHNT and CDR2 as YYREEE (reference sequence). CDR3 length: 17 amino acids. The V end was cut by 4 bases, the J end by 0 bases, with 20 bases between. CDR3 residues: CASSPEGGRRSSYEQYF. The CDR3 nucleotides read TGTGCCAGCAGCCCGGAGGGGGGGAGGCGGAGCTCCTACGAGCAGTACTTC.

CDR3 in amino acids: CASSRQGHQPQHF. In nucleotides, the CDR3 is TGTGCCAGCAGTCGACAGGGACATCAGCCCCAGCATTTT. The gene calls are TRBV28 and TRBJ1-5, with 7 bases fitting TRBD1. CDR1 MDHEN and CDR2 SYDVKM come from the germline V gene. The CDR3 is 13 amino acids. V lost 5 bases, J lost 5 bases, and 3 bases stayed unmatched.

With regard to this clone: The same CDR3 also results from other DNA sequences found in this sample. The chain uses TRBV7-9 and TRBJ2-2; D is undetermined. The CDR3 runs 13 residues. V was clipped by 1 base and J by 4 bases, with 4 bases between them. Germline loops: CDR1 SEHNR, CDR2 FQNEAQ (reference sequence). Written as DNA, the CDR3 is TGTGCCAGCAGCTTAGAAGGCACCGGGGAGCTGTTTTTT. It yields the protein CASSLEGTGELFF. Drawing the rest from reference TRBV7-9 and TRBJ2-2, the complete variable domain is DTGVSQNPRHKITKRGQNVTFRCDPISEHNRLYWYRQTLGQGPEFLTYFQNEAQLEKSRLLSDRFSAERPKGSFSTLEIQRTEQGDSAMYLCASSLEGTGELFFGEGSRLTVL.

This clone was recorded only once. The chain employs TRBV19 and TRBJ2-5; D possibly corresponds to TRBD1 (5 bases). Germline V gene sequence: CDR1 LNHDA, CDR2 SQIVND (reference sequence). The V and J ends lost 4 bases and 3 bases respectively, with 12 bases between them. The CDR3 is 14 amino acids. Here the CDR3 reads CASSRSGSKETQYF. The CDR3 DNA reads TGTGCCAGTAGTAGGTCAGGGTCTAAAGAGACCCAGTACTTC.

This clone was detected only once. This rearrangement joins TRBV29-1 to TRBJ2-4; D gene unclear. CDR1 and CDR2 from the germline V gene are SQVTM and ANQGSEA. The CDR3 runs 13 residues. Trimming removed 4 bases at V and 4 bases at J, with 11 bases between. Written as DNA, the CDR3 is TGCAGCGTTGCTCCAACTTCAAAAAACATTCAGTACTTC. Translating gives CSVAPTSKNIQYF.

The V and J genes are TRBV4-2 and TRBJ1-6; D uncertain. This CDR3 contains 13 residues. V was trimmed by 0 bases and J by 10 bases, leaving 7 bases between them. Germline assignment: CDR1 LGHNA and CDR2 YNFKEQ. The CDR3 is CASSQDQGSPLHF. CDR3 coding DNA: TGTGCCAGCAGCCAAGACCAAGGATCACCCCTCCACTTT.

V is TRBV5-1 and J is TRBJ1-2; tentative D call: TRBD1 (5 bases). V was pared by 5 bases and J by 13 bases, with 18 bases between. Germline loops: CDR1 SGHRS, CDR2 YFSETQ. The CDR3 covers 12 residues. The DNA for the CDR3 is TGCGCCAGCAGTTTGTGGGGGGTGCGACCCACCTTC. This gives the protein CASSLWGVRPTF.

As to this clone: The sample has other DNA sequences that encode this CDR3 too. The rearrangement uses TRBV28 and TRBJ2-7; D unclear. This CDR3 spans 11 amino acids. Germline CDR1 reads MDHEN; CDR2 reads SYDVKM. Trimming took off 6 bases at V and 4 bases at J, with 7 bases between the two ends. This CDR3 is CASSLRYEQYF. DNA for the CDR3: TGTGCCAGCAGCTTACGATACGAGCAGTACTTC.